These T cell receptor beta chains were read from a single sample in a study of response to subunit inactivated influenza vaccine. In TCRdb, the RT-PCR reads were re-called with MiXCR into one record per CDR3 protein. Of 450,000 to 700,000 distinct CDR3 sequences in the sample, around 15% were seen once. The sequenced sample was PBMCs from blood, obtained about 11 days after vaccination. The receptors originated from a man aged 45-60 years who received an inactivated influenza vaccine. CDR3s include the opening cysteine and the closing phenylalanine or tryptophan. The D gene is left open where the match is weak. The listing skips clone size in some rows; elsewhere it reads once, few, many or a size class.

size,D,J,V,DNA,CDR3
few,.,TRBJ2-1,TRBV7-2,TGTGCCAGCAGCCCTCCGGGCCGCCCCTGGTATGAGCAGTTCTTC,CASSPPGRPWYEQFF
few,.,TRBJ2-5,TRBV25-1,TGTGCCAGCTTCGCCGGGGGAAGAGAGACCCAGTACTTC,CASFAGGRETQYF
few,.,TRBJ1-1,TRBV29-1,TGCAGCGTGGGGCCGGGGAACACTGAAGCTTTCTTT,CSVGPGNTEAFF
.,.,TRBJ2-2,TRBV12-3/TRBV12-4,TGTGCCAGCAGTTTATCCGCTCTACACGCCGGGGAGCTGTTTTTT,CASSLSALHAGELFF
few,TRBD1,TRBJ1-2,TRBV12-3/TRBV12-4,TGTGCCAGCAGCAGAAGACAGGGAGGAGGCTACACCTTC,CASSRRQGGGYTF
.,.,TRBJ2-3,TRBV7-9,TGTGCCAGCAGCTCCTGGGTCAGCCCTAGCACAGATACGCAGTATTTT,CASSSWVSPSTDTQYF
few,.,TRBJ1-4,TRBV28,TGTGCCAGCAGCAGGGGCGTATGGGAAAAACTGTTTTTT,CASSRGVWEKLFF
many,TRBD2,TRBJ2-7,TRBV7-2,TGTGCCAGCAGCTCACTTATCAGCGGGAGGGGGTACGAGCAGTACTTC,CASSSLISGRGYEQYF
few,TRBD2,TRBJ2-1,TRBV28,TGTGCCAGCAGTCCCTCCCCTAGCGGGGGTTCTGATGAGCAGTTCTTC,CASSPSPSGGSDEQFF
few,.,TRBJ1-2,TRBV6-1,TGTGCCAGCAGTGGACCGGGGCGCTATGGCTACACCTTC,CASSGPGRYGYTF
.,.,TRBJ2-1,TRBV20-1,TGCAGTGCTAGTGCCCACACAGGGAGCTCCTACAATGAGCAGTTCTTC,CSASAHTGSSYNEQFF
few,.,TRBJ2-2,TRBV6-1,TGTGCCAGCAGGCCCGACGGGAACACCGGGGAGCTGTTTTTT,CASRPDGNTGELFF
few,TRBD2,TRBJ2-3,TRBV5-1,TGCGCCAGCAGCTTGGATGTTAGCGGGGGAACGCAGTATTTT,CASSLDVSGGTQYF
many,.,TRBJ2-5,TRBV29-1,TGCAGCGGGCGAGGGATGGAGGAGACCCAGTACTTC,CSGRGMEETQYF